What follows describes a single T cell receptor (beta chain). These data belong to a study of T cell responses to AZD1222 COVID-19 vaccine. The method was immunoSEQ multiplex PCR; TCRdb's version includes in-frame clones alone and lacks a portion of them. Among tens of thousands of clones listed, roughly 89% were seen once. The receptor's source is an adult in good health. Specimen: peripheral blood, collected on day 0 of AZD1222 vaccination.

Here the CDR3 reads CAWSVWRAQGPRYTF. CDR3 DNA: TGTGCCTGGAGTGTATGGCGGGCACAGGGTCCACGCTACACCTTC. The gene calls are TRBV30 and TRBJ1-2, with D possibly being TRBD1 (6 bases). The CDR3 is 15 amino acids. Germline CDR1 reads GTSNPN; CDR2 reads SVGIG (reference sequence). The V gene lost 0 bases and the J gene lost 9 bases, with 20 bases spanning the gap.